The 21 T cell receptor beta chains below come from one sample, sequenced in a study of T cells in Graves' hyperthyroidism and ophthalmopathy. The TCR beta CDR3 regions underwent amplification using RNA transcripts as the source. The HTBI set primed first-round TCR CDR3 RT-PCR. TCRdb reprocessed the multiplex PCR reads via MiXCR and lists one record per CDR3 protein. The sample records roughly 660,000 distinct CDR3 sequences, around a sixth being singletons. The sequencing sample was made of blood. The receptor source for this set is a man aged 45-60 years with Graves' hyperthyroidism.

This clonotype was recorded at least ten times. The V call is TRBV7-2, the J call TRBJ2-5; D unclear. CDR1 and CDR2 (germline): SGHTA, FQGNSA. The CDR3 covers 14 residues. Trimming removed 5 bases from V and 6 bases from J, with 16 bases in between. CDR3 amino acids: CASSPLTVGKTQYF. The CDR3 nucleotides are TGTGCCAGCAGCCCTCTTACGGTGGGGAAGACCCAGTACTTC.

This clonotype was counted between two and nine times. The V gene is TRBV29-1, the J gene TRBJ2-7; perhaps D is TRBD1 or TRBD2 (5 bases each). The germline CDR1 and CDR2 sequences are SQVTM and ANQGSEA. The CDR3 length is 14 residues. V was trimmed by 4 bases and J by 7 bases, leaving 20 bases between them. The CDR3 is CSVAGTQPSGEQYF. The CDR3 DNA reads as TGCAGCGTTGCAGGGACCCAACCCTCGGGGGAGCAGTACTTC.

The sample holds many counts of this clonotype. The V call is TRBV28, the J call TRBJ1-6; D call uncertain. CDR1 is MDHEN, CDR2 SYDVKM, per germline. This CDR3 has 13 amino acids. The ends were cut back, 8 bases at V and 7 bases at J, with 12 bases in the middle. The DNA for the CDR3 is TGTGCCAGCTCTGCGCGGAACAATTCACCCCTCCACTTT. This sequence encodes CASSARNNSPLHF.

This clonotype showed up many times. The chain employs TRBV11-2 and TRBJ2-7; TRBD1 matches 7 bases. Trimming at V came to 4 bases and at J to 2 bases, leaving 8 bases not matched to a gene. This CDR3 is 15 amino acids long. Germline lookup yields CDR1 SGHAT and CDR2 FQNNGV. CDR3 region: CASSSGQAFPYEQYF. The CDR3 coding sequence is TGTGCCAGCAGCTCCGGACAGGCCTTCCCCTACGAGCAGTACTTC.

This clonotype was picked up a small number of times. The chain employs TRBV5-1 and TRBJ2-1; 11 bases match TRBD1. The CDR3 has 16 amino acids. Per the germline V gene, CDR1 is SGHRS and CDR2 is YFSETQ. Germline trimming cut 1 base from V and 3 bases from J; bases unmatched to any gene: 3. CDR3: CASSLSGTGGYNEQFF. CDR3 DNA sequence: TGCGCCAGCAGCTTGTCCGGGACAGGGGGCTACAATGAGCAGTTCTTC.

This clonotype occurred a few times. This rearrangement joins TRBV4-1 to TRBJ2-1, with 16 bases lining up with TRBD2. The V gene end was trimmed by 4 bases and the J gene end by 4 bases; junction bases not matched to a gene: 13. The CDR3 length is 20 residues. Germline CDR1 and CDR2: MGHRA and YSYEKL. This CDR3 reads CASSRTPGLAGGNVYNEQFF. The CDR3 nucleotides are TGCGCCAGCAGCCGAACACCGGGACTAGCGGGGGGGAACGTGTACAATGAGCAGTTCTTC.

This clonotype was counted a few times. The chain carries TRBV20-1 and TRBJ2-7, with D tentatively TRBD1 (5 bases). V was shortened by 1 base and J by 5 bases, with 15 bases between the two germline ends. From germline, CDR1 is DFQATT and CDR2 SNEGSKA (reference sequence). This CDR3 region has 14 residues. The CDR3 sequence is CSARAEGQGHEQYF. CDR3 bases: TGCAGTGCTAGAGCCGAAGGTCAGGGCCACGAGCAGTACTTC.

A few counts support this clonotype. For the CDR3, the DNA is TGTGCCAGCAGCGGAGGGGGCGCCGGGCCCACAGATACGCAGTATTTT. Protein sequence: CASSGGGAGPTDTQYF. The V and J genes are TRBV11-1 and TRBJ2-3; D is perhaps TRBD1 (7 bases). There are 16 residues in the CDR3. Trimming took off 5 bases at V and 2 bases at J, with 17 bases between the two ends. Germline CDR1 is SGHAT and CDR2 is FQDESV (reference sequence).

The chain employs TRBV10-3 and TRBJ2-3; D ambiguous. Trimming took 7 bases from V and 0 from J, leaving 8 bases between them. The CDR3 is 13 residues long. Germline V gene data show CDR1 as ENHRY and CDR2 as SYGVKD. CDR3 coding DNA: TGTGCCATCAAAGTGGGAAGCACAGATACGCAGTATTTT. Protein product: CAIKVGSTDTQYF.

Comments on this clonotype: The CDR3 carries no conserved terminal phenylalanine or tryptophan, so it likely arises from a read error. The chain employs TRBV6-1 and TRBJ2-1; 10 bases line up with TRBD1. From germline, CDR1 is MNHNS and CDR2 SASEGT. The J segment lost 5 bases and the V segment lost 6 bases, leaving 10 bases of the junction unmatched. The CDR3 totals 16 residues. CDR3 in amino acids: CASREYRDRGNNEQFS. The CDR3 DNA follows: TGTGCCAGCAGAGAATACCGGGACAGGGGCAACAATGAGCAGTTCTCC.

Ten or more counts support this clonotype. This chain's CDR3 is CASSPPGQGGETQYF. The CDR3 DNA follows: TGTGCCAGCTCACCACCGGGACAGGGCGGAGAGACCCAGTACTTC. The chain recombines TRBV18 with TRBJ2-5; 9 bases fit TRBD1. The CDR3 runs to 15 residues. With 0 bases clipped from V and 4 bases from J, the junction kept 3 bases outside the gene matches. Germline V lookup: CDR1 KGHSH, CDR2 LQKENI.

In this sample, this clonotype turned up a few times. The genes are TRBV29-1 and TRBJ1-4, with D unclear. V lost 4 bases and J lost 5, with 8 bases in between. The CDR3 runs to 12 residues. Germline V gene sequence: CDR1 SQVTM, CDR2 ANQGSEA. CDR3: CSVAGGNEKLFF. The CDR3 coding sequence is TGCAGCGTTGCCGGAGGAAATGAAAAACTGTTTTTT.

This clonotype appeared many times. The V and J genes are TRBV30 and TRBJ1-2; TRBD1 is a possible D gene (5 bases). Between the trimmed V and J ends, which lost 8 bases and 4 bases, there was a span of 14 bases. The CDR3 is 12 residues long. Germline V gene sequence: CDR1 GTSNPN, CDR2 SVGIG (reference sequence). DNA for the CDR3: TGTGCCGGGGGGGGTGGGGGCTATGGCTACACCTTC. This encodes CAGGGGGYGYTF.

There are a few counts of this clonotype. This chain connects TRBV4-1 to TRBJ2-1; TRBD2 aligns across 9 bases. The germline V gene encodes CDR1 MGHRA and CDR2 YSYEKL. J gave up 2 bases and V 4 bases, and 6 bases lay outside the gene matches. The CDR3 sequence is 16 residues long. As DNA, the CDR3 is TGCGCCAGCAGCCCCCCTAGCGGGACGACCTACAATGAGCAGTTCTTC. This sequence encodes CASSPPSGTTYNEQFF.

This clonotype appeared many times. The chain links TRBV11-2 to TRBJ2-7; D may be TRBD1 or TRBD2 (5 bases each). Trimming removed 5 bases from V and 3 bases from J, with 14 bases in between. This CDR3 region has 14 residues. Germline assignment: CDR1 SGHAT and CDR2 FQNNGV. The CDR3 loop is CASSLSGTLYEQYF. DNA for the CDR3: TGTGCCAGCAGCCTCTCCGGGACCCTCTACGAGCAGTACTTC.

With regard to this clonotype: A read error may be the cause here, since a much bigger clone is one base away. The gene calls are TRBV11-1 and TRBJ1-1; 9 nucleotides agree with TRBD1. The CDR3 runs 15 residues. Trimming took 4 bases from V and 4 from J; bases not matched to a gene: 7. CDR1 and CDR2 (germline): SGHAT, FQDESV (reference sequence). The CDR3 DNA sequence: TGTGCCAGCAGCTCGCGGACAGGGGTCGTCACTGAAGCTTTCTTT. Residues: CASSSRTGVVTEAFF.

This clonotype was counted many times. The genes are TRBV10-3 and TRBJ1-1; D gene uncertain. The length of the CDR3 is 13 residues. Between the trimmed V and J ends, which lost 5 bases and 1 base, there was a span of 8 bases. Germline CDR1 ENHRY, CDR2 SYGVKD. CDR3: CAISLDPNTEAFF. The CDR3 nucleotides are TGTGCCATCAGTCTTGACCCGAACACTGAAGCTTTCTTT.

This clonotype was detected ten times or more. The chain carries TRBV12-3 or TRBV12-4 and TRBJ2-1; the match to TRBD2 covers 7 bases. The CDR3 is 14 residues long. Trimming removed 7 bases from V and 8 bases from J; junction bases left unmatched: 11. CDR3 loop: CASTATSSFDEQFF. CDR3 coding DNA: TGTGCCAGCACCGCGACTAGCTCTTTTGATGAGCAGTTCTTC.

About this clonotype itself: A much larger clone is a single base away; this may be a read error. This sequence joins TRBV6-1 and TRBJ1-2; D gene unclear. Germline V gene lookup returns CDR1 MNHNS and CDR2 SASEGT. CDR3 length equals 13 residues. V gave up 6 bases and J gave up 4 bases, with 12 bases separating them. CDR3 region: CASSHGRAYGYTF. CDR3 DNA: TGTGCCAGCAGCCACGGGAGAGCCTATGGCTACACCTTC.

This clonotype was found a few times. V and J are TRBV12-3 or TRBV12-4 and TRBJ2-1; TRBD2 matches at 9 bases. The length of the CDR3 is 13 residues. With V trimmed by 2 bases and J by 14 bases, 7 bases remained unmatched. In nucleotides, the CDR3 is TGTGCCAGCAGTTTAAATTTAGCGGGAGAGGAGTTCTTC. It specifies CASSLNLAGEEFF.

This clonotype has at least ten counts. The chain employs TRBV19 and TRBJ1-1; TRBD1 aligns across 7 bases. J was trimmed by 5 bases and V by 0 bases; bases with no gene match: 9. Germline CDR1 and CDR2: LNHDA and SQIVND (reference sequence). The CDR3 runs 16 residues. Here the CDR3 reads CASSIDLRGPQTEAFF. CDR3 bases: TGTGCCAGTAGTATAGATCTAAGGGGGCCTCAGACTGAAGCTTTCTTT.